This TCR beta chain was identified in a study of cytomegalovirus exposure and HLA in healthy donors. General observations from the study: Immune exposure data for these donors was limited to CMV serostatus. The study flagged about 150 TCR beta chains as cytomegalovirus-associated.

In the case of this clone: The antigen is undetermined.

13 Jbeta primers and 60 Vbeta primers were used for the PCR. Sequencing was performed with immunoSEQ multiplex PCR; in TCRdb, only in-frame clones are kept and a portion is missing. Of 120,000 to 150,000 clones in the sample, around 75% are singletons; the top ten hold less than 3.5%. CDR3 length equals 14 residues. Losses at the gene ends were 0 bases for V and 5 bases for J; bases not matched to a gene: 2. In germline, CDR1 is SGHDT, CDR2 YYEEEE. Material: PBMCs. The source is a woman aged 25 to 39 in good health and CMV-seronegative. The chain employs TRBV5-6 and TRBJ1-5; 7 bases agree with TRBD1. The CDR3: CASSLGQGHQPQHF. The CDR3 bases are TGTGCCAGCAGCTTGGGACAGGGCCATCAGCCCCAGCATTTT.